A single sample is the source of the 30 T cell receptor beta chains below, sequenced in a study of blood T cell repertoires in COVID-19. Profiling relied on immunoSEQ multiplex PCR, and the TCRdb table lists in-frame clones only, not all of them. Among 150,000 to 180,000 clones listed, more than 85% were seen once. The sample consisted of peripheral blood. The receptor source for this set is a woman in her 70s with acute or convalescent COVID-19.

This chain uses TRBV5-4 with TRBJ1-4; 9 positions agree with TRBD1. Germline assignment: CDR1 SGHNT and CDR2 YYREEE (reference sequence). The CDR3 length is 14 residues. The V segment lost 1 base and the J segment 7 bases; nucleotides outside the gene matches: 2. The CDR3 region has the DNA TGTGCCAGCAGCTTGACAGGGGGCAGTGAAAAACTGTTTTTT. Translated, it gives CASSLTGGSEKLFF.

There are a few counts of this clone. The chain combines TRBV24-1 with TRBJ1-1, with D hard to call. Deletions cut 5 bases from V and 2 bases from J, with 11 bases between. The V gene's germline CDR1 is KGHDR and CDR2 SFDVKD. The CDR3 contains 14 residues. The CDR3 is CATSGTPRNTEAFF. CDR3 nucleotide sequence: TGTGCCACCAGTGGTACCCCCAGAAACACTGAAGCTTTCTTT.

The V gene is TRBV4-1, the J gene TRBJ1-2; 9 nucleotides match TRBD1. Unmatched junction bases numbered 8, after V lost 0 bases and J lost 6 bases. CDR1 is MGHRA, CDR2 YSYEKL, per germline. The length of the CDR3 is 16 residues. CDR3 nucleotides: TGCGCCAGCAGCCAAGATTATTCACAGGGGGCTCATGGCTACACCTTC. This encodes CASSQDYSQGAHGYTF.

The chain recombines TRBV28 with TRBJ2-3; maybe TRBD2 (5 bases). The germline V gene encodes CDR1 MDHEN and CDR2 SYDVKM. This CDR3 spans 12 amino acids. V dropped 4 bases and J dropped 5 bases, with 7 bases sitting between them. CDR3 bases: TGTGCCAGCAGTTCGACTATAGATACGCAGTATTTT. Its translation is CASSSTIDTQYF.

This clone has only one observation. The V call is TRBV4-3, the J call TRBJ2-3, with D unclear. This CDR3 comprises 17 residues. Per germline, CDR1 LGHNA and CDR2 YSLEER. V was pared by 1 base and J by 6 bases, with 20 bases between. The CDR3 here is CASSQARRLKLGDTQYF. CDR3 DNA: TGCGCCAGCAGCCAAGCTAGGAGACTCAAACTCGGGGATACGCAGTATTTT.

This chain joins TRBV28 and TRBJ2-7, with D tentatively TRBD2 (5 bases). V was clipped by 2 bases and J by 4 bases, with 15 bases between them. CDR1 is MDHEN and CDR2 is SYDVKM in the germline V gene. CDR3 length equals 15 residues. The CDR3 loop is CASSLSLAGYYEQYV. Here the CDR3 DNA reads TGTGCCAGCAGTTTAAGCCTCGCGGGCTATTACGAGCAGTACGTC.

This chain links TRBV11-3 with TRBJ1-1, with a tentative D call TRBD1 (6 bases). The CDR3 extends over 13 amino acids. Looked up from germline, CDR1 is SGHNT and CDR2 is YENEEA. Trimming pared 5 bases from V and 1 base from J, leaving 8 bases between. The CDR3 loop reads CASSMTGNTEAFF. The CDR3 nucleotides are TGTGCCAGCAGCATGACAGGGAACACTGAAGCTTTCTTT. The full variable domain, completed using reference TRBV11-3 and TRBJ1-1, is EAGVVQSPRYKIIEKKQPVAFWCNPISGHNTLYWYLQNLGQGPELLIRYENEEAVDDSQLPKDRFSAERLKGVDSTLKIQPAELGDSAVYLCASSMTGNTEAFFGQGTRLTVV.

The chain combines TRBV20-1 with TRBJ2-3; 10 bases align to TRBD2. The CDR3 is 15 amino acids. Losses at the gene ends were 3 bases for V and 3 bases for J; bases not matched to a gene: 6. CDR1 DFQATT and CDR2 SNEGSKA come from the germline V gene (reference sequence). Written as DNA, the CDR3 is TGCAGTGCTAGTAAGCGGGGGGGCCAAACAGATACGCAGTATTTT. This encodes CSASKRGGQTDTQYF.

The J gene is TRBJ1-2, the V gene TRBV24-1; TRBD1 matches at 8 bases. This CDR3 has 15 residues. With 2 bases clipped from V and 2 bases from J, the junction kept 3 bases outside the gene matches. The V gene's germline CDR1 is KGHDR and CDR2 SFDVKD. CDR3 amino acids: CATSDSGQGNYGYTF. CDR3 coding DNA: TGTGCCACCAGTGATTCAGGACAGGGCAACTATGGCTACACCTTC.

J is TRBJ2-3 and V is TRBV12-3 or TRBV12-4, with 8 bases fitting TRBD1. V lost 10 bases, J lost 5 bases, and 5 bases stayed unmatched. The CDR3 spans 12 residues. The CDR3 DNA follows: TGTGCCACAGGACAGGGAAGAGATACGCAGTATTTT. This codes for CATGQGRDTQYF.

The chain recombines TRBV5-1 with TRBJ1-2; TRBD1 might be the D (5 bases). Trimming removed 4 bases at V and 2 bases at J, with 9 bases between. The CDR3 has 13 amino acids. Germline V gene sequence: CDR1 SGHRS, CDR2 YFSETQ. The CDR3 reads CASSPQENYGYTF. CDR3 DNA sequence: TGCGCCAGCAGCCCACAGGAGAACTATGGCTACACCTTC.

CDR3: CASSRGTQYF. The CDR3 nucleotides read TGTGCCAGCTCCAGGGGAACGCAGTATTTT. The chain uses TRBV12-3 or TRBV12-4 and TRBJ2-3, with TRBD1 as a possible D gene (6 bases). V gave up 8 bases and J gave up 9 bases, with 9 bases separating them. The length of the CDR3 is 10 residues.

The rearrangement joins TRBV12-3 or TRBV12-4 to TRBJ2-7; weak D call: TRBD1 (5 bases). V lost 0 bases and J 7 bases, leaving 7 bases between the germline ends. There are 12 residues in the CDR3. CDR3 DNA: TGTGCCAGCAGTTTAGCGCCAGGGGAGCAGTACTTC. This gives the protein CASSLAPGEQYF.

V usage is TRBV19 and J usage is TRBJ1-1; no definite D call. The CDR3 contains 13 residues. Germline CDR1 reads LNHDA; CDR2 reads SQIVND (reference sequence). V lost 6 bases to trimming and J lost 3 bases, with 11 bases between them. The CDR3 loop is CASSMREDTEAFF. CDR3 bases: TGTGCCAGTAGCATGAGGGAGGACACTGAAGCTTTCTTT.

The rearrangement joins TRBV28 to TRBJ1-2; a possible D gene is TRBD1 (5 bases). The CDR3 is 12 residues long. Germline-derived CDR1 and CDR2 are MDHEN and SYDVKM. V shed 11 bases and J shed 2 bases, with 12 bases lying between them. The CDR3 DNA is TGTGCCCTTTGGGGGGTAAACTATGGCTACACCTTC. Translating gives CALWGVNYGYTF.

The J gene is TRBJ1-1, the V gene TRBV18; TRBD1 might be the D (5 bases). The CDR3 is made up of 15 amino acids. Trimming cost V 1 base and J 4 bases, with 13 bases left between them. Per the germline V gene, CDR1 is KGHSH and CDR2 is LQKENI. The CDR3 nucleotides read TGTGCCAGCTCACCACAGGAGACAGCGGGCACTGAAGCTTTCTTT. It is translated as CASSPQETAGTEAFF.

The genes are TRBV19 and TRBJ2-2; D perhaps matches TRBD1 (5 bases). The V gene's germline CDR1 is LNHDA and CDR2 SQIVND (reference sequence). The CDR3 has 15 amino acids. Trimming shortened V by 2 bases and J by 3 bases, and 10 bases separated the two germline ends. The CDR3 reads CASSILGVYTGELFF. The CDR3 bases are TGTGCCAGTAGTATACTAGGGGTATACACCGGGGAGCTGTTTTTT. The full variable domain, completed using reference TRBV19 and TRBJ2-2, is DGGITQSPKYLFRKEGQNVTLSCEQNLNHDAMYWYRQDPGQGLRLIYYSQIVNDFQKGDIAEGYSVSREKKESFPLTVTSAQKNPTAFYLCASSILGVYTGELFFGEGSRLTVL.

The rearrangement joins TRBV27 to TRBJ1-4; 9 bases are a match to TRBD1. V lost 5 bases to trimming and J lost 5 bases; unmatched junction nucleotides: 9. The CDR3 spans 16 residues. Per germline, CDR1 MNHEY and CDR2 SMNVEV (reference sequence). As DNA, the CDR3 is TGTGCCAGCAGTCCGAATCGGGGGACAGGGAATGAAAAACTGTTTTTT. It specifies CASSPNRGTGNEKLFF.

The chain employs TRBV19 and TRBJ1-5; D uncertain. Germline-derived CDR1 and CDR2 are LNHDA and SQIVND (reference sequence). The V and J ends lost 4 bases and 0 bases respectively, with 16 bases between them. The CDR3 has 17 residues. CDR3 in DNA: TGTGCCAGTAGTACGCAGCGGGGAATACTTAGCAATCAGCCCCAGCATTTT. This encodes CASSTQRGILSNQPQHF.

The DNA of the CDR3 is TGTGCCAGCAGCCCCGGACAGGGGGTTCCCGGGGAGCTGTTTTTT. Its protein product is CASSPGQGVPGELFF. V is TRBV7-9 and J is TRBJ2-2, with TRBD1 identical over 10 bases. The CDR3 has 15 residues. The junction had 6 bases not matched to a gene; V was cut back by 5 bases and J by 6 bases. The V gene's germline CDR1 is SEHNR and CDR2 FQNEAQ (reference sequence).

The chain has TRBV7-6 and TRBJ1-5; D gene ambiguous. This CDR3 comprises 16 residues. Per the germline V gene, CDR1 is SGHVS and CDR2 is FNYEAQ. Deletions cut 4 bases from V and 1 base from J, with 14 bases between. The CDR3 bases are TGTGCCAGCAGCTCTGCCGTGGCGGGGAGCAATCAGCCCCAGCATTTT. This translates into CASSSAVAGSNQPQHF.

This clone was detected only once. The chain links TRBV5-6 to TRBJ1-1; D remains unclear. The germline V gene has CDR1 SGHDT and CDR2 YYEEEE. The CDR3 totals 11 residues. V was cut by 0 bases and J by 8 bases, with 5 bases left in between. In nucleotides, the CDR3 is TGTGCCAGCAGCTTGGGCAGAGAAGCTTTCTTT. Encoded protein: CASSLGREAFF. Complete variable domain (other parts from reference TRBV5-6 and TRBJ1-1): DAGVTQSPTHLIKTRGQQVTLRCSPKSGHDTVSWYQQALGQGPQFIFQYYEEEERQRGNFPDRFSGHQFPNYSSELNVNALLLGDSALYLCASSLGREAFFGQGTRLTVV.

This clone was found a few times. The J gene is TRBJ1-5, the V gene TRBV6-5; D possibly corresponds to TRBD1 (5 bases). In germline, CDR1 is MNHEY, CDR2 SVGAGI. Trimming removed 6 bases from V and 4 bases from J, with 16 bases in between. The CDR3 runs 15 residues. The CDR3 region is CASSPGGVGNQPQHF. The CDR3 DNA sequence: TGTGCCAGCAGCCCCGGGGGAGTGGGGAATCAGCCCCAGCATTTT.

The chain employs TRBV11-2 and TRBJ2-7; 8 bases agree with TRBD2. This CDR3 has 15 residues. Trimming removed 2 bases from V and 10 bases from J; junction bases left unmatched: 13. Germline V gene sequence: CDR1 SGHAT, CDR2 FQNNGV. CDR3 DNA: TGTGCCAGCAGCTTAAATACCGCGCGGCGGGGGGACCAGTACGTC. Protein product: CASSLNTARRGDQYV.

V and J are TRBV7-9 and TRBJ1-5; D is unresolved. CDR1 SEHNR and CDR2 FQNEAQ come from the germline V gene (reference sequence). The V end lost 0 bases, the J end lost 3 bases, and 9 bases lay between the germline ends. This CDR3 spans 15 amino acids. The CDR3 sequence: CASSLAEGPNQPQHF. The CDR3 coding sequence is TGTGCCAGCAGCTTAGCGGAGGGTCCCAATCAGCCCCAGCATTTT.

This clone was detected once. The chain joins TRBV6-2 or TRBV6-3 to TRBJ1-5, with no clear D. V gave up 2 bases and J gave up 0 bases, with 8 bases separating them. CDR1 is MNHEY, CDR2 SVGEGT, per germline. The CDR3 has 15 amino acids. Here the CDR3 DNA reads TGTGCCAGCAGTTACGTTCAGTATAGCAATCAGCCCCAGCATTTT. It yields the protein CASSYVQYSNQPQHF.

The CDR3 nucleotides are TGTGCCACCTCGGGGCAGGGGAGAAGCGAGCAGTACTTC. This encodes CATSGQGRSEQYF. The chain carries TRBV19 and TRBJ2-7; possibly TRBD1 for D (6 bases). The ends were cut back, 10 bases at V and 6 bases at J, with 19 bases in the middle. CDR3 length: 13 amino acids. The germline V gene has CDR1 LNHDA and CDR2 SQIVND (reference sequence).

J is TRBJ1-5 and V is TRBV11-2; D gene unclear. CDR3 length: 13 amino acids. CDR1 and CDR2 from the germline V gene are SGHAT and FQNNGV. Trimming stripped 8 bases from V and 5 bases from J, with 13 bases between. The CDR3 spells CASGLAGHQPQHF. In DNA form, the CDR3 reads TGTGCCAGCGGGCTCGCGGGCCATCAGCCCCAGCATTTT.

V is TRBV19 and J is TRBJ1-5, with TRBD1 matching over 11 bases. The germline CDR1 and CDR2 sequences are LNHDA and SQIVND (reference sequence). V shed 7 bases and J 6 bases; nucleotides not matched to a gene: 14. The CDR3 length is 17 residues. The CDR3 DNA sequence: TGTGCCAGTACTCCCATCGGCAGGACAGGGGGCAGTCAGCCCCAGCATTTT. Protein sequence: CASTPIGRTGGSQPQHF.

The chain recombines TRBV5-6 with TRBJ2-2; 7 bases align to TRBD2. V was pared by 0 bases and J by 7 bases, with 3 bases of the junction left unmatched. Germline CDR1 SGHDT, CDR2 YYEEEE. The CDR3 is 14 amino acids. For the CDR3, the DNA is TGTGCCAGCAGCTTGGGACTAGCAGGCGGGGAGCTGTTTTTT. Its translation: CASSLGLAGGELFF.